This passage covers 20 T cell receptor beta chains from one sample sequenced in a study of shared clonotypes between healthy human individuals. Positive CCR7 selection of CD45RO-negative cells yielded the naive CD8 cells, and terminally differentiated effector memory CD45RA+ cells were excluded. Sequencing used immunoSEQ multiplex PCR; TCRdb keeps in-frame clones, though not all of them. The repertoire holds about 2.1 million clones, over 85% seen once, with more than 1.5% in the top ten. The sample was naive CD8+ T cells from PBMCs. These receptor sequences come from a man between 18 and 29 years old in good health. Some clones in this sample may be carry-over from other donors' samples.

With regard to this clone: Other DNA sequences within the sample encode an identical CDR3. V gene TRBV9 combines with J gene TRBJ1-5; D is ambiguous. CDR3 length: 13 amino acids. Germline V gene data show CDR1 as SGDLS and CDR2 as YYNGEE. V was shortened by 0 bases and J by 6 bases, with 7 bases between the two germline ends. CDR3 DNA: TGTGCCAGCAGCGTAGGTCTGGCTCAGCCCCAGCATTTT. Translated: CASSVGLAQPQHF.

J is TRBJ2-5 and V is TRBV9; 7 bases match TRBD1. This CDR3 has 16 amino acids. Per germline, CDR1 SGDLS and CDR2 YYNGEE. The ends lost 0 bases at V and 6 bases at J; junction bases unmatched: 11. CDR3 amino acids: CASSVGRQGPGKTQYF. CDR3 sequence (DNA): TGTGCCAGCAGCGTAGGGAGACAGGGTCCAGGAAAGACCCAGTACTTC.

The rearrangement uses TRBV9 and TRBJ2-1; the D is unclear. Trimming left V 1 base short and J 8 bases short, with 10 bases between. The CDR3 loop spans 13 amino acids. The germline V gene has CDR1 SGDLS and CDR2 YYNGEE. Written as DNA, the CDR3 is TGTGCCAGCAGCGTACATCCGGCCTATGAGCAGTTCTTC. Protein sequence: CASSVHPAYEQFF.

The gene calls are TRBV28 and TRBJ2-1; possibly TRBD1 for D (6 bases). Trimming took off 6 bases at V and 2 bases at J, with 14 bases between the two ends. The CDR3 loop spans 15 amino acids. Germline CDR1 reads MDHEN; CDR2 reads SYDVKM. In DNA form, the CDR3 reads TGTGCCAGCAGCTACAGGGTACTCGCCTACAATGAGCAGTTCTTC. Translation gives CASSYRVLAYNEQFF.

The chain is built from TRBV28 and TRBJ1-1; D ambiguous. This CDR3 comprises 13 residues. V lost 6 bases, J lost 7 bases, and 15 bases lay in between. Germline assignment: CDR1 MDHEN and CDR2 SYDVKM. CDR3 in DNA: TGTGCCAGCAGCTCCCTCCGTGGCGGTGAAGCTTTCTTT. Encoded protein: CASSSLRGGEAFF.

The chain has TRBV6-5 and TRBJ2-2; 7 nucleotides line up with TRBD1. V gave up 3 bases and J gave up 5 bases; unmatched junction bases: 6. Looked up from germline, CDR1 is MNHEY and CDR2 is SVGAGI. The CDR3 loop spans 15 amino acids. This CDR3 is CASSYSGGRTGELFF. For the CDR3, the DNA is TGTGCCAGCAGTTATTCAGGGGGTCGGACCGGGGAGCTGTTTTTT.

In DNA, the CDR3 is TGTGCCACGGCTGGTGGCGGGAGGACCTACACCGGGGAGCTGTTTTTT. Its translation: CATAGGGRTYTGELFF. This rearrangement joins TRBV15 to TRBJ2-2, with 8 bases identical to TRBD2. This CDR3 spans 16 amino acids. J was trimmed by 3 bases and V by 9 bases; bases with no gene match: 12. Germline lookup yields CDR1 LNHNV and CDR2 YYDKDF (reference sequence). Together with reference TRBV15 and TRBJ2-2, the CDR3 gives the full variable domain: DAMVIQNPRYQVTQFGKPVTLSCSQTLNHNVMYWYQQKSSQAPKLLFHYYDKDFNNEADTPDNFQSRRPNTSFCFLDIRSPGLGDTAMYLCATAGGGRTYTGELFFGEGSRLTVL.

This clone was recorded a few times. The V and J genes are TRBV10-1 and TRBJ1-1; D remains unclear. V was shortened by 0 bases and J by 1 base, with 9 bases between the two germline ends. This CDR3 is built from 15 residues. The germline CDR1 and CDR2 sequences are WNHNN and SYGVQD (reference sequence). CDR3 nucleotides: TGCGCCAGCAGTGAGTCGATGGGGTGGAACACTGAAGCTTTCTTT. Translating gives CASSESMGWNTEAFF.

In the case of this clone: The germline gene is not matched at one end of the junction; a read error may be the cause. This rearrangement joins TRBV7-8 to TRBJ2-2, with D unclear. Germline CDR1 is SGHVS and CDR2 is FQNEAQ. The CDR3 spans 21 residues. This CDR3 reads CASSLVTVTYRPIANTGELFF. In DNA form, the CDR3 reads TGTGCCAGCAGCTTAGTTACCGTTACCTACAGACCGATTGCGAACACTGGGGAGCTGTTTTTT.

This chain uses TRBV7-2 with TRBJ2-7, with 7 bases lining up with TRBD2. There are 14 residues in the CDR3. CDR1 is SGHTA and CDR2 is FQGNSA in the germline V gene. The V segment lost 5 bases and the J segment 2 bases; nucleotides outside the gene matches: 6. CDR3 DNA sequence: TGTGCCAGCAGCGCCGCTAGCGGAACCTACGAGCAGTACTTC. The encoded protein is CASSAASGTYEQYF. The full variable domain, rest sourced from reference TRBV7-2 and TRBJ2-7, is GAGVSQSPSNKVTEKGKDVELRCDPISGHTALYWYRQSLGQGLEFLIYFQGNSAPDKSGLPSDRFSAERTGGSVSTLTIQRTQQEDSAVYLCASSAASGTYEQYFGPGTRLTVT.

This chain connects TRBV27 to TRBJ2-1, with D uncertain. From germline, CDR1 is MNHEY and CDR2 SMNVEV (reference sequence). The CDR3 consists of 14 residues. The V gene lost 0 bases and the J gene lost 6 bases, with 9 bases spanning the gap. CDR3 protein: CASSLSRVFNEQFF. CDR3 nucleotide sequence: TGTGCCAGCAGTTTATCCCGGGTCTTCAATGAGCAGTTCTTC.

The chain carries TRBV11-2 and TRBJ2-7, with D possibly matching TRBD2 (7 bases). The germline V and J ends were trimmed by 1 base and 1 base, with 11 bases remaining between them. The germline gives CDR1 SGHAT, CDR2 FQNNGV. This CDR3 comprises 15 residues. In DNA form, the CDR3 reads TGTGCCAGCAGCTTAGGCGGGGGCATGTCCTACGAGCAGTACTTC. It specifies CASSLGGGMSYEQYF.

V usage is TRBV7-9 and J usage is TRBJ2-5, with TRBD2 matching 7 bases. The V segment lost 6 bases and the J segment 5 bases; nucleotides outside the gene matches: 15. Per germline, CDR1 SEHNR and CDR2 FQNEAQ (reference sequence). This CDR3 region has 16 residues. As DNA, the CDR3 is TGTGCCAGCAGTTTTCCCCGGGACTACCGAGGGGAGACCCAGTACTTC. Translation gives CASSFPRDYRGETQYF.

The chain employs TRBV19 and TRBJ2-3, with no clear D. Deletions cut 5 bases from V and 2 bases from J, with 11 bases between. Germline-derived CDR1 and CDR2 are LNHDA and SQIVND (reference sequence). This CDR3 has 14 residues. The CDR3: CASSFTRPTDTQYF. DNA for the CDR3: TGTGCCAGTAGTTTCACGCGACCCACAGATACGCAGTATTTT.

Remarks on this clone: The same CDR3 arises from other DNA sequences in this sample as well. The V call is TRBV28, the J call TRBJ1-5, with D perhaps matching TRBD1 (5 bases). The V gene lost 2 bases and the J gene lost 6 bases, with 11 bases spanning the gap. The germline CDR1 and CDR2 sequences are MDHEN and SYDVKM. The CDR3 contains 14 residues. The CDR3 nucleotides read TGTGCCAGCAGTTTAAGGGGATCCGGTCAGCCCCAGCATTTT. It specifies CASSLRGSGQPQHF.

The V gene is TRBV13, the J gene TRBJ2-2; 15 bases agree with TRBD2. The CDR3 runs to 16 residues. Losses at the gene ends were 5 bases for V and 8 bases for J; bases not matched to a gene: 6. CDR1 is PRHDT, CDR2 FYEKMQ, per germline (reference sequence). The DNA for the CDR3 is TGTGCCAGCAGCCCCGGACTAGCGGGAGGGATGGGGGAGCTGTTTTTT. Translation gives CASSPGLAGGMGELFF.

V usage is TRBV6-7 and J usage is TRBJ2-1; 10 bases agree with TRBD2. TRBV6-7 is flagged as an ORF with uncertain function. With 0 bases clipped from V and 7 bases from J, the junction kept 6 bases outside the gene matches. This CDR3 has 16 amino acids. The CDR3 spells CASSYSTASGSNEQFF. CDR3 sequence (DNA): TGTGCCAGCAGTTACTCGACGGCTAGCGGGAGTAATGAGCAGTTCTTC.

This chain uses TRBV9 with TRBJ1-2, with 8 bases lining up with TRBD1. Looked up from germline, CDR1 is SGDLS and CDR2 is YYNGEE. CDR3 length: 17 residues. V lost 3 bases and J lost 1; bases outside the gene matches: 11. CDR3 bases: TGTGCCAGCAGCGCCGGACAGGGAGCAGTATATAACTATGGCTACACCTTC. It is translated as CASSAGQGAVYNYGYTF. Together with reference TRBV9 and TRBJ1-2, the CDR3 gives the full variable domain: DSGVTQTPKHLITATGQRVTLRCSPRSGDLSVYWYQQSLDQGLQFLIQYYNGEERAKGNILERFSAQQFPDLHSELNLSSLELGDSALYFCASSAGQGAVYNYGYTFGSGTRLTVV.

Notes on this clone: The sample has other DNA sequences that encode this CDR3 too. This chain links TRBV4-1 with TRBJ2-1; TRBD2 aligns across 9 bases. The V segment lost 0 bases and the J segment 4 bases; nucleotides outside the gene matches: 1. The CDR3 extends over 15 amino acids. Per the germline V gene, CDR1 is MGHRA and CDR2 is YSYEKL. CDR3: CASSQDSGSYNEQFF. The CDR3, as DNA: TGCGCCAGCAGCCAAGATAGCGGGAGTTACAATGAGCAGTTCTTC.

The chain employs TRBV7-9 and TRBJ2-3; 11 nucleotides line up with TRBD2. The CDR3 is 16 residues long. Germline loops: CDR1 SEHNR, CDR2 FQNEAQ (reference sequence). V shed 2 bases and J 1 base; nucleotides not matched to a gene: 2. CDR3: CASSLTSGSGTDTQYF. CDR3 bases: TGTGCCAGCAGCTTAACTAGCGGGAGCGGCACAGATACGCAGTATTTT.